One and the same sample provided the 11 T cell receptor beta chains below, sequenced in a study of control samples from healthy donors and cancer patients. Clones were sequenced by immunoSEQ multiplex PCR, and TCRdb holds only the in-frame ones, with some missing. The repertoire holds roughly 140,000 clones, with nearly 95% as singletons. The sequenced material came from blood. All receptors derive from a man aged 50-59 years in good health.

This clone was detected only once. The rearrangement uses TRBV7-6 and TRBJ2-2; D perhaps matches TRBD2 (6 bases). Per the germline V gene, CDR1 is SGHVS and CDR2 is FNYEAQ. CDR3 length: 15 residues. V was clipped by 0 bases and J by 7 bases, with 12 bases between them. DNA for the CDR3: TGTGCCAGCAGCTTAGCGGGAGGAGAGATCGGGGAGCTGTTTTTT. It specifies CASSLAGGEIGELFF.

The genes are TRBV2 and TRBJ2-2; D is unclear. Germline-derived CDR1 and CDR2 are SNHLY and FYNNEI. The CDR3 is made up of 12 amino acids. Trimming removed 6 bases from V and 6 bases from J, with 8 bases in between. The CDR3 nucleotides read TGTGCCAGCAGGGGCAGAGCCGGGGAGCTGTTTTTT. This codes for CASRGRAGELFF.

The chain carries TRBV6-4 and TRBJ1-2; D is unresolved. CDR3 size: 14 residues. Germline V gene sequence: CDR1 MRHNA, CDR2 SNTAGT. The ends were cut back, 7 bases at V and 2 bases at J, with 14 bases in the middle. CDR3 nucleotides: TGTGCCAGCAACGTACACAAACCAAACTATGGCTACACCTTC. Encoded protein: CASNVHKPNYGYTF.

The chain employs TRBV5-1 and TRBJ2-1, with 7 nucleotides matching TRBD1. This CDR3 comprises 15 residues. Germline V gene sequence: CDR1 SGHRS, CDR2 YFSETQ. Trimming cost V 3 bases and J 1 base; bases outside gene matches: 4. The CDR3 nucleotides are TGCGCCAGCAGCTCACAGGGGTCGTCCTACAATGAGCAGTTCTTC. Protein: CASSSQGSSYNEQFF.

This chain uses TRBV5-1 with TRBJ2-2, with no clear D. Trimming stripped 0 bases from V and 0 bases from J, with 9 bases between. Germline-derived CDR1 and CDR2 are SGHRS and YFSETQ. The CDR3 consists of 16 residues. The CDR3 region has the DNA TGCGCCAGCAGCTTGGGGAACACCGCGAACACCGGGGAGCTGTTTTTT. It specifies CASSLGNTANTGELFF.

This clone was detected only once. This sequence joins TRBV18 and TRBJ2-5; 11 bases are shared with TRBD1. Germline V gene data show CDR1 as KGHSH and CDR2 as LQKENI. The CDR3 sequence is 16 residues long. The junction had 9 bases not matched to a gene; V was cut back by 4 bases and J by 5 bases. In nucleotides, the CDR3 is TGTGCCAGCTCACTTGCCGGGACAGGGGGAATGGAGACCCAGTACTTC. Protein sequence: CASSLAGTGGMETQYF. The whole variable domain, filled in from reference TRBV18 and TRBJ2-5, reads NAGVMQNPRHLVRRRGQEARLRCSPMKGHSHVYWYRQLPEEGLKFMVYLQKENIIDESGMPKERFSAEFPKEGPSILRIQQVVRGDSAAYFCASSLAGTGGMETQYFGPGTRLLVL.

The chain recombines TRBV18 with TRBJ2-7; D may be TRBD1 (5 bases). Germline CDR1 reads KGHSH; CDR2 reads LQKENI. The CDR3 contains 14 residues. Trimming took off 3 bases at V and 2 bases at J, with 11 bases between the two ends. CDR3 in amino acids: CASSPQGPPYEQYF. CDR3 nucleotide sequence: TGTGCCAGCTCACCGCAGGGTCCACCCTACGAGCAGTACTTC. Looking up the rest from reference TRBV18 and TRBJ2-7 gives the full variable domain: NAGVMQNPRHLVRRRGQEARLRCSPMKGHSHVYWYRQLPEEGLKFMVYLQKENIIDESGMPKERFSAEFPKEGPSILRIQQVVRGDSAAYFCASSPQGPPYEQYFGPGTRLTVT.

The V gene is TRBV11-3, the J gene TRBJ2-1; perhaps TRBD2 as D (6 bases). Trimming removed 2 bases from V and 10 bases from J, with 15 bases in between. Germline lookup yields CDR1 SGHNT and CDR2 YENEEA. The CDR3 is 14 residues long. CDR3 amino acids: CASSLMGNREEQFF. The CDR3 bases are TGTGCCAGCAGCTTAATGGGGAATCGGGAGGAGCAGTTCTTC. The variable domain in full, with the rest retrieved from reference TRBV11-3 and TRBJ2-1, is EAGVVQSPRYKIIEKKQPVAFWCNPISGHNTLYWYLQNLGQGPELLIRYENEEAVDDSQLPKDRFSAERLKGVDSTLKIQPAELGDSAVYLCASSLMGNREEQFFGPGTRLTVL.

The chain has TRBV12-3 or TRBV12-4 and TRBJ2-5; D unclear. The ends were cut back, 6 bases at V and 1 base at J, with 3 bases in the middle. The CDR3 covers 11 residues. In DNA, the CDR3 is TGTGCCAGCAGGCTCCAAGAGACCCAGTACTTC. Encoded protein: CASRLQETQYF.

This chain uses TRBV28 with TRBJ2-5; perhaps TRBD2 as D (6 bases). Trimming pared 3 bases from V and 7 bases from J, leaving 15 bases between. The germline V gene encodes CDR1 MDHEN and CDR2 SYDVKM. The CDR3 has 14 residues. CDR3 nucleotides: TGTGCCAGCAGTTTGCGGGGCAGCGGAGGGACCCAGTACTTC. As protein: CASSLRGSGGTQYF.

This sequence joins TRBV4-1 and TRBJ2-1; 15 nucleotides match TRBD2. V trimming: 0 bases; J trimming: 6 bases; junction bases outside the gene matches: 6. The CDR3 covers 18 residues. The germline CDR1 and CDR2 sequences are MGHRA and YSYEKL. Here the CDR3 DNA reads TGCGCCAGCAGCCAAGATGGGACTAGCGGGAGGTTTGGCAATGAGCAGTTCTTC. Translation gives CASSQDGTSGRFGNEQFF.